A single sample is the source of the 26 T cell receptor beta chains below, sequenced in a study of blood T cell repertoires in COVID-19. Sequencing used immunoSEQ multiplex PCR; TCRdb keeps in-frame clones, though not all of them. Among tens of thousands of clones, roughly 87% were seen once, and the ten largest hold roughly 2%. The sequencing sample was made of peripheral blood. Receptors originate from a woman aged 60-75 years with acute or convalescent COVID-19.

CDR3 in amino acids: CASSTLGVPMDEQYF. CDR3 coding DNA: TGTGCCAGCAGCACTTTGGGAGTTCCTATGGACGAGCAGTACTTC. This chain connects TRBV27 to TRBJ2-7, with TRBD2 as a possible D gene (5 bases). There are 15 residues in the CDR3. CDR1 is MNHEY and CDR2 is SMNVEV in the germline V gene (reference sequence). Trimming took 6 bases from V and 5 from J, leaving 20 bases between them.

The chain is built from TRBV7-2 and TRBJ1-1; D is undetermined. Germline CDR1 reads SGHTA; CDR2 reads FQGNSA. This CDR3 has 14 amino acids. The ends were cut back, 1 base at V and 6 bases at J, with 12 bases in the middle. CDR3 amino acids: CASSLVAVGSEAFF. The CDR3 DNA sequence: TGTGCCAGCAGCTTAGTTGCGGTAGGTTCTGAAGCTTTCTTT.

The chain carries TRBV4-1 and TRBJ1-5, with 8 bases aligning to TRBD1. The germline V gene encodes CDR1 MGHRA and CDR2 YSYEKL. The V gene end was trimmed by 5 bases and the J gene end by 0 bases; junction bases not matched to a gene: 6. The CDR3 has 16 residues. CDR3 residues: CASSAGTGGSNQPQHF. The CDR3 bases are TGCGCCAGCAGCGCCGGGACAGGAGGTAGCAATCAGCCCCAGCATTTT.

The CDR3 loop reads CASSVRKQGYRYF. CDR3 sequence (DNA): TGTGCCAGCAGCGTTCGAAAACAGGGGTACAGGTACTTC. The chain links TRBV27 to TRBJ2-7, with TRBD1 matching 7 bases. The CDR3 has 13 residues. Germline V gives CDR1 MNHEY, CDR2 SMNVEV (reference sequence). Trimming took 6 bases from V and 12 from J; bases not matched to a gene: 14.

The gene calls are TRBV28 and TRBJ1-4; 9 positions match TRBD1. Per germline, CDR1 MDHEN and CDR2 SYDVKM. CDR3 length: 13 residues. The V and J ends lost 5 bases and 12 bases, in that order; junction bases with no gene match: 7. The CDR3 is CASSKTGGVELFF. The CDR3 DNA follows: TGTGCCAGCAGTAAGACAGGGGGTGTAGAACTGTTTTTT.

J is TRBJ2-1 and V is TRBV9, with 7 nucleotides matching TRBD2. This CDR3 region has 14 residues. Germline CDR1 is SGDLS and CDR2 is YYNGEE. V shed 4 bases and J 7 bases; nucleotides not matched to a gene: 8. The DNA of the CDR3 is TGTGCCAGCAGCAGGGGAGGGGACGGGAATGAGCAGTTCTTC. It encodes CASSRGGDGNEQFF. The full variable domain, its missing parts supplied by reference TRBV9 and TRBJ2-1, is DSGVTQTPKHLITATGQRVTLRCSPRSGDLSVYWYQQSLDQGLQFLIQYYNGEERAKGNILERFSAQQFPDLHSELNLSSLELGDSALYFCASSRGGDGNEQFFGPGTRLTVL.

This chain joins TRBV11-3 and TRBJ2-7; 7 bases line up with TRBD1. V was clipped by 2 bases and J by 3 bases; unmatched bases: 7. This CDR3 is built from 15 residues. CDR1 and CDR2 (germline): SGHNT, YENEEA. The CDR3 is CASSLFSDRSYEQYF. The CDR3 region has the DNA TGTGCCAGCAGCTTATTTTCGGACAGGAGCTACGAGCAGTACTTC.

The chain has TRBV7-8 and TRBJ2-4, with 7 positions matching TRBD2. Looked up from germline, CDR1 is SGHVS and CDR2 is FQNEAQ. The CDR3 extends over 16 amino acids. The trim removed 4 bases at V and 2 bases at J, leaving 8 bases unmatched. As DNA, the CDR3 is TGTGCCAGCAGCTCCCAGCGGGGAACTACCAAAAACATTCAGTACTTC. Residues: CASSSQRGTTKNIQYF.

The chain carries TRBV7-2 and TRBJ1-2; D unclear. The CDR3 extends over 15 amino acids. Germline V gene sequence: CDR1 SGHTA, CDR2 FQGNSA. V lost 0 bases, J lost 8 bases, and 16 bases lay in between. CDR3 DNA sequence: TGTGCCAGCAGCTTAGCACGGGGAGGCCAAATCGGCTACACCTTC. Encoded protein: CASSLARGGQIGYTF. Combining the CDR3 with reference TRBV7-2 and TRBJ1-2 gives the whole variable domain GAGVSQSPSNKVTEKGKDVELRCDPISGHTALYWYRQSLGQGLEFLIYFQGNSAPDKSGLPSDRFSAERTGGSVSTLTIQRTQQEDSAVYLCASSLARGGQIGYTFGSGTRLTVV.

This chain joins TRBV2 and TRBJ1-2; D is undetermined. V dropped 7 bases and J dropped 3 bases, with 15 bases sitting between them. This CDR3 is built from 14 residues. Germline loops: CDR1 SNHLY, CDR2 FYNNEI. This chain's CDR3 is CASTLRVVDYGYTF. CDR3 nucleotide sequence: TGTGCCAGCACTTTGAGGGTCGTGGACTATGGCTACACCTTC.

The chain employs TRBV19 and TRBJ1-1; weak D call: TRBD1 (6 bases). This CDR3 contains 13 residues. Germline V gives CDR1 LNHDA, CDR2 SQIVND (reference sequence). The germline V and J ends were trimmed by 10 bases and 7 bases, with 19 bases remaining between them. DNA of the CDR3: TGTGCCACCAGAGACAGGCGCCAGGGTGAAGCTTTCTTT. As protein: CATRDRRQGEAFF.

This chain connects TRBV9 to TRBJ2-7; TRBD2 is a possible D gene (5 bases). V lost 3 bases and J 3 bases, leaving 16 bases between the germline ends. The CDR3 is 15 amino acids. Germline V gene lookup returns CDR1 SGDLS and CDR2 YYNGEE. The CDR3: CASSESGSGLYEQYF. DNA of the CDR3: TGTGCCAGCAGCGAGTCGGGTTCCGGACTCTACGAGCAGTACTTC.

This clone has a handful of counts. This chain connects TRBV5-1 to TRBJ1-2; 7 bases fit TRBD1. The CDR3 is 15 residues long. Germline loops: CDR1 SGHRS, CDR2 YFSETQ. V was pared by 4 bases and J by 5 bases, with 11 bases of the junction left unmatched. The CDR3 DNA reads TGCGCCAGCAGCAAGACGCCCGGGACAGAGTATGGCTACACCTTC. Residues: CASSKTPGTEYGYTF. Full variable domain (rest looked up from reference TRBV5-1 and TRBJ1-2): KAGVTQTPRYLIKTRGQQVTLSCSPISGHRSVSWYQQTPGQGLQFLFEYFSETQRNKGNFPGRFSGRQFSNSRSEMNVSTLELGDSALYLCASSKTPGTEYGYTFGSGTRLTVV.

In DNA, the CDR3 is TGTGCCAGCAGTCCACAGGGCGGCACTGAAGCTTTCTTT. Translated: CASSPQGGTEAFF. The chain employs TRBV6-5 and TRBJ1-1; possibly TRBD1 for D (6 bases). The germline V and J ends were trimmed by 5 bases and 4 bases, with 11 bases remaining between them. The germline V gene has CDR1 MNHEY and CDR2 SVGAGI. The CDR3 has 13 amino acids.

The gene calls are TRBV30 and TRBJ2-7; D possibly corresponds to TRBD1 (6 bases). Trimming took off 6 bases at V and 3 bases at J, with 15 bases between the two ends. The CDR3 totals 13 residues. Germline CDR1 and CDR2: GTSNPN and SVGIG (reference sequence). As DNA, the CDR3 is TGTGCCTGCTCTCAGGGACACCTCTACGAGCAGTACTTC. The encoded protein is CACSQGHLYEQYF.

This clone came up once. This CDR3 is CAWSPGQGNYGYTF. The CDR3 bases are TGTGCCTGGAGTCCGGGACAGGGAAACTATGGCTACACCTTC. The V gene is TRBV30, the J gene TRBJ1-2; 9 positions match TRBD1. The CDR3 totals 14 residues. V shed 2 bases and J 2 bases; nucleotides not matched to a gene: 3. Looked up from germline, CDR1 is GTSNPN and CDR2 is SVGIG (reference sequence).

The chain is built from TRBV28 and TRBJ1-2; D is uncertain. Germline V gene lookup returns CDR1 MDHEN and CDR2 SYDVKM. The V gene lost 5 bases and the J gene lost 1 base, with 8 bases spanning the gap. This CDR3 region has 13 residues. In DNA form, the CDR3 reads TGTGCCAGCAGTCACAGTATTAACTATGGCTACACCTTC. This gives the protein CASSHSINYGYTF.

This rearrangement joins TRBV4-1 to TRBJ1-1; 9 bases match TRBD1. Germline V gives CDR1 MGHRA, CDR2 YSYEKL. This CDR3 has 15 residues. The V gene end was trimmed by 0 bases and the J gene end by 4 bases; junction bases not matched to a gene: 3. The chain's CDR3 is CASSQDIQGATEAFF. Written as DNA, the CDR3 is TGCGCCAGCAGCCAAGATATACAGGGGGCCACTGAAGCTTTCTTT.

This clone was seen a single time. In DNA, the CDR3 is TGCGCCAGCAGCTTGAGGAGCGGGATATTCGATGAGCAGTTCTTC. Translating it yields CASSLRSGIFDEQFF. The chain joins TRBV5-1 to TRBJ2-1; TRBD2 matches 7 bases. V lost 1 base, J lost 8 bases, and 9 bases stayed unmatched. Germline CDR1 SGHRS, CDR2 YFSETQ. The CDR3 has 15 amino acids.

The gene calls are TRBV28 and TRBJ1-6, with a tentative D call TRBD1 (5 bases). V was shortened by 7 bases and J by 0 bases, with 10 bases between the two germline ends. CDR1 and CDR2 from the germline V gene are MDHEN and SYDVKM. The CDR3 is made up of 15 amino acids. For the CDR3, the DNA is TGTGCCAGCAAATCGGGGGGCTCCTATAATTCACCCCTCCACTTT. Protein product: CASKSGGSYNSPLHF.

This sequence joins TRBV7-2 and TRBJ2-7, with TRBD2 matching over 9 bases. The germline gives CDR1 SGHTA, CDR2 FQGNSA. This CDR3 contains 15 residues. V gave up 0 bases and J gave up 4 bases; unmatched junction bases: 4. The CDR3 region is CASSLAGLASYEQYF. Written as DNA, the CDR3 is TGTGCCAGCAGCTTAGCGGGACTAGCTTCTTACGAGCAGTACTTC.

V and J are TRBV6-6 and TRBJ1-5; D unclear. Trimming left V 7 bases short and J 2 bases short, with 18 bases between. This CDR3 region has 16 residues. Per the germline V gene, CDR1 is MNHNY and CDR2 is SVGAGI (reference sequence). The DNA of the CDR3 is TGTGCCAGCACCCCCATTGCGGGGTCTGGCAATCAGCCCCAGCATTTT. Translation: CASTPIAGSGNQPQHF.

The chain recombines TRBV5-1 with TRBJ1-2, with D perhaps matching TRBD1 (5 bases). This CDR3 has 17 amino acids. V was shortened by 5 bases and J by 3 bases, with 23 bases between the two germline ends. Germline V lookup: CDR1 SGHRS, CDR2 YFSETQ. The CDR3 loop is CASRRSPVTEEHYGYTF. In DNA, the CDR3 is TGCGCCAGCAGAAGGAGCCCCGTGACAGAGGAACACTATGGCTACACCTTC.

This clone was counted between two and nine times. The chain combines TRBV29-1 with TRBJ2-7, with TRBD2 matching over 11 bases. After removal of 3 bases from V and 4 bases from J, the junction contained 5 bases not matched to a gene. Germline V gene data show CDR1 as SQVTM and CDR2 as ANQGSEA. The CDR3 is 14 amino acids. The CDR3 sequence: CSVDSGTSGYEQYF. The CDR3 nucleotides are TGCAGCGTTGATAGTGGGACTAGCGGTTACGAGCAGTACTTC.

V usage is TRBV27 and J usage is TRBJ1-2; D uncertain. Deletions cut 2 bases from V and 0 bases from J, with 10 bases between. From germline, CDR1 is MNHEY and CDR2 SMNVEV (reference sequence). The CDR3 has 15 amino acids. CDR3 sequence reads: CASSLGSLPNYGYTF. The CDR3 DNA sequence: TGTGCCAGCAGTTTAGGGAGTCTTCCTAACTATGGCTACACCTTC.

This chain links TRBV19 with TRBJ2-7; the match to TRBD2 covers 8 bases. The germline CDR1 and CDR2 sequences are LNHDA and SQIVND (reference sequence). The CDR3 consists of 14 residues. V was pared by 5 bases and J by 5 bases, with 8 bases of the junction left unmatched. The CDR3 nucleotides are TGTGCCAGTAGTCACTACTACGGGGGGGACGAGCAGTACTTC. Translated, it gives CASSHYYGGDEQYF.